This is a list of T cell receptor beta chains from one sample in a study of cytomegalovirus exposure and HLA in healthy donors. TCRdb's table, derived via immunoSEQ multiplex PCR, lists solely in-frame clones and lacks some. The sample has about 120,000 clones, 74% seen once. The sample taken for sequencing was PBMCs. The receptors stem from a human donor in good health. Both conserved end residues are part of each CDR3. A D gene is named only where the DNA matches it firmly. Some rows have no size entry. The others give once, few or many, or a class for an expanded clone.

v_call	cdr3_length	j_call	d_call	clone_size	cdr3_aa	cdr3_nt
TRBV29-1	13	TRBJ2-7	TRBD1	NA	CSVRTGSTYEQYF	TGCAGCGTTAGGACAGGGAGTACCTACGAGCAGTACTTC
TRBV5-6	16	TRBJ1-5	TRBD1	NA	CASSRDRGSRDQPQHF	TGTGCCAGCAGCCGGGACAGGGGGTCGCGGGATCAGCCCCAGCATTTT
TRBV6-5	13	TRBJ2-5	NA	NA	CASSSGVSETQYF	TGTGCCAGCAGTTCCGGAGTCTCAGAGACCCAGTACTTC
TRBV19	15	TRBJ2-4	NA	NA	CASSMGTGSKNIQYF	TGTGCCAGTAGTATGGGTACAGGGTCCAAAAACATTCAGTACTTC
TRBV28	14	TRBJ2-5	TRBD1	NA	CASSLQGAQETQYF	TGTGCCAGCAGTCTGCAGGGGGCCCAAGAGACCCAGTACTTC
TRBV7-2	15	TRBJ2-2	NA	NA	CASSLSGPNTGELFF	TGTGCCAGCAGCTTAAGCGGGCCGAACACCGGGGAGCTGTTTTTT
TRBV5-8	17	TRBJ2-7	TRBD2	once	CASSPNTPLAGAYEQYF	TGTGCCAGCAGCCCGAACACCCCCCTAGCGGGAGCGTACGAGCAGTACTTC
TRBV7-9	14	TRBJ1-1	NA	NA	CASSLLNSRREAFF	TGTGCCAGCAGCTTACTGAATTCCCGGAGGGAAGCTTTCTTT
TRBV28	12	TRBJ2-7	NA	NA	CASSGGPYEQYF	TGTGCCAGCTCCGGGGGGCCGTACGAGCAGTACTTC
TRBV6-5	15	TRBJ1-1	TRBD1	NA	CASNKFRQGGTEAFF	TGTGCCAGCAATAAATTCCGGCAGGGGGGAACTGAAGCTTTCTTT
TRBV27	18	TRBJ1-4	NA	NA	CASSLYMTDLSTNEKLFF	TGTGCCAGCAGTTTATATATGACAGACTTGTCAACTAATGAAAAACTGTTTTTT
TRBV30	12	TRBJ1-1	NA	NA	CAWTPGTFEAFF	TGTGCCTGGACCCCAGGGACATTTGAAGCTTTTTTT
TRBV11-2	15	TRBJ1-2	NA	NA	CASSLDGRGIDGYTF	TGTGCCAGCAGCTTAGATGGCAGGGGCATAGATGGCTACACCTTC
TRBV5-8	15	TRBJ2-1	NA	NA	CASSLHGETTNEQFF	TGTGCCAGCAGCTTGCACGGGGAGACCACCAATGAGCAGTTCTTC
TRBV28	15	TRBJ2-1	NA	NA	CASTEFRELRYEQFF	TGTGCCAGCACTGAATTCCGGGAGCTAAGGTATGAGCAGTTCTTC
TRBV27	13	TRBJ2-7	NA	NA	CASRRQSSYEQYF	TGTGCCAGCAGAAGACAGAGCTCCTACGAGCAGTACTTC
TRBV5-1	13	TRBJ1-1	NA	NA	CASSRNGNTEAFF	TGCGCCAGCAGCCGAAACGGGAACACTGAAGCTTTCTTT
TRBV6-6	13	TRBJ1-5	NA	few	CASNPTRGQPQHF	TGTGCCAGCAACCCAACAAGGGGTCAGCCCCAGCATTTT
TRBV29-1	13	TRBJ2-3	NA	once	CSVLAGAGDTQYF	TGCAGCGTTCTGGCAGGGGCAGGAGATACGCAGTATTTT
TRBV7-2	17	TRBJ1-6	NA	few	CASSLPSVGARKSPLHF	TGTGCCAGCAGCTTACCCTCAGTGGGGGCGCGAAAGTCACCCCTCCACTTT
TRBV7-2	16	TRBJ2-7	TRBD1	NA	CASSTRTGGAPYEQYF	TGTGCCAGCAGCACCAGGACAGGGGGCGCCCCCTACGAGCAGTACTTC
TRBV7-2	14	TRBJ2-7	NA	NA	CASTYKAGQGEQYF	TGTGCCAGCACCTATAAGGCGGGGCAGGGCGAGCAGTACTTC